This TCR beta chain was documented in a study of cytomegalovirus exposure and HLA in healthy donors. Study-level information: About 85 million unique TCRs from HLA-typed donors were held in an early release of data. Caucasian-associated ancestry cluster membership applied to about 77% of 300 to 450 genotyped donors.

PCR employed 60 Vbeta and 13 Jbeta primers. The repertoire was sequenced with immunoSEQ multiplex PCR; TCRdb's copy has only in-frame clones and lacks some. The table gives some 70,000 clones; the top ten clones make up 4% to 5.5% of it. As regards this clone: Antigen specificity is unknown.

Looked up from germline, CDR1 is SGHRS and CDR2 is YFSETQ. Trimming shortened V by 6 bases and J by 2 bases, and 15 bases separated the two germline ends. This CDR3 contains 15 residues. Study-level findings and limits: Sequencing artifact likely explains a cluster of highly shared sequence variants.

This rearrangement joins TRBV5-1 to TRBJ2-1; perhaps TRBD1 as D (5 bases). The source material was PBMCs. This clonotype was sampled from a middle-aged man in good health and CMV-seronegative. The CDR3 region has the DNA TGCGCCAGCACCACCACAGGCGCACCCTACAATGAGCAGTTCTTC. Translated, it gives CASTTTGAPYNEQFF.